Sequencing of this TCR beta chain was carried out in a study of control samples from healthy donors and cancer patients. This table comes from immunoSEQ multiplex PCR, and its TCRdb copy is limited to in-frame clones, with some not included. The data contain about 94,000 clones, approximately 90% of them singletons. The germline gives CDR1 MGHDK, CDR2 SYGVNS. The germline V and J ends were trimmed by 3 bases and 8 bases, with 12 bases remaining between them. There are 13 residues in the CDR3. Material for sequencing was blood. V usage is TRBV25-1 and J usage is TRBJ2-3; no clear D. This TCR was sampled from a woman aged 45-65 years in good health. CDR3 DNA: TGTGCCAGCAGTGATCCCGCCTGGGGTACGCAGTATTTT. Its translation: CASSDPAWGTQYF.